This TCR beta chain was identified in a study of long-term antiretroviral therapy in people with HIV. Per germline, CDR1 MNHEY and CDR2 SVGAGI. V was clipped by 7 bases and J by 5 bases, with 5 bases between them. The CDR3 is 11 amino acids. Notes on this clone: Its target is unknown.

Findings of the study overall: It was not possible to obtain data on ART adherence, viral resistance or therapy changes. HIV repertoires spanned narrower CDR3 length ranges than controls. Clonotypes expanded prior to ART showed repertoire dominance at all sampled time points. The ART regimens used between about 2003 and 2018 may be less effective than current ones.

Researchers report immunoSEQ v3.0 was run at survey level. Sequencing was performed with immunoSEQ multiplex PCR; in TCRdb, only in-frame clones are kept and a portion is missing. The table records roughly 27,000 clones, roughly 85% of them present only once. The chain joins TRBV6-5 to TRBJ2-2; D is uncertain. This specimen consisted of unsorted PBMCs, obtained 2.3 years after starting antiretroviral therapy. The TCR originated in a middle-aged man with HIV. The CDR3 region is CASTGTGELFF. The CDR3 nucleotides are TGTGCCAGCACTGGTACCGGGGAGCTGTTTTTT.